A single sample is the source of the 8 T cell receptor beta chains below, sequenced in a study of CD8+ T cells in alopecia areata. RNA extraction was followed by reverse transcription into cDNA, which acted as the sequencing template. The assay was immunoSEQ multiplex PCR, and TCRdb's table has in-frame clones only and misses some. The sample consists of roughly 100,000 clones, about 44% of them appearing once. The treatment here: oral pan-JAK inhibitor, 5-10 mg twice daily. This sample comprised CD8+ T cells sorted from blood, obtained at week 24, from a patient treated with tofacitinib. The receptors originated from a human donor with alopecia areata.

The chain joins TRBV29-1 to TRBJ2-1, with TRBD1 matching over 8 bases. Germline V gene lookup returns CDR1 SQVTM and CDR2 ANQGSEA. J lost 7 bases, V lost 6 bases, and 8 bases had no gene match. This CDR3 contains 13 residues. The CDR3 DNA reads as TGCAGCGTGGCCGGACAGGGATGGAATGAGCAGTTCTTC. Translation: CSVAGQGWNEQFF.

The sample holds a few counts of this clone. The rearrangement links TRBV4-3 to TRBJ2-1, with D tentatively TRBD2 (5 bases). The germline V gene encodes CDR1 LGHNA and CDR2 YSLEER. This CDR3 has 15 residues. V lost 0 bases, J lost 6 bases, and 12 bases lay in between. The CDR3 reads CASSQEGGAGNEQFF. Here the CDR3 DNA reads TGCGCCAGCAGCCAAGAAGGAGGCGCGGGCAATGAGCAGTTCTTC.

The V gene is TRBV5-1, the J gene TRBJ2-7, with 7 nucleotides matching TRBD1. The length of the CDR3 is 15 residues. V shed 3 bases and J 5 bases; nucleotides not matched to a gene: 11. The V gene's germline CDR1 is SGHRS and CDR2 YFSETQ. In DNA, the CDR3 is TGCGCCAGCAGCTCAGTAGGGGGCCTCTGGAACGAGCAGTACTTC. Encoded protein: CASSSVGGLWNEQYF.

The chain is built from TRBV7-2 and TRBJ1-5; D is unclear. The CDR3 has 19 amino acids. The V end was cut by 1 base, the J end by 4 bases, with 23 bases between. Germline V gene sequence: CDR1 SGHTA, CDR2 FQGNSA. The CDR3 loop is CASSLEARHNFLANQPQHF. CDR3 nucleotides: TGTGCCAGCAGCTTAGAGGCCAGACACAACTTTTTGGCAAATCAGCCCCAGCATTTT.

This sequence joins TRBV27 and TRBJ2-1; a possible D gene is TRBD1 (7 bases). The CDR3 sequence is 16 residues long. Trimming removed 4 bases at V and 4 bases at J, with 17 bases between. CDR1 is MNHEY, CDR2 SMNVEV, per germline (reference sequence). The CDR3 region has the DNA TGTGCCAGCAGTTCCTCAGGGGGGTGGCGGTACAATGAGCAGTTCTTC. Protein sequence: CASSSSGGWRYNEQFF.

This clone has more than one count but fewer than ten. The DNA for the CDR3 is TGTGCCAGCAGCGAGAGGACAGGTCTGTCTGGGGCCAACGTCCTGACTTTC. Translating it yields CASSERTGLSGANVLTF. The chain combines TRBV9 with TRBJ2-6; 7 nucleotides align to TRBD1. The junction had 7 bases not matched to a gene; V was cut back by 3 bases and J by 1 base. The V gene's germline CDR1 is SGDLS and CDR2 YYNGEE. This CDR3 is 17 amino acids long.

The rearrangement joins TRBV19 to TRBJ1-1; weak D call: TRBD1 (5 bases). The germline V and J ends were trimmed by 4 bases and 5 bases, with 14 bases remaining between them. The CDR3 totals 14 residues. Germline loops: CDR1 LNHDA, CDR2 SQIVND (reference sequence). The CDR3: CASSSRVIGTEAFF. In DNA form, the CDR3 reads TGTGCCAGTAGTAGCAGGGTCATTGGGACTGAAGCTTTCTTT.

The count of this clone is one. The rearrangement links TRBV4-1 to TRBJ2-7; weak D call: TRBD2 (6 bases). Per the germline V gene, CDR1 is MGHRA and CDR2 is YSYEKL. The CDR3 runs to 14 residues. Trimming stripped 5 bases from V and 2 bases from J, with 13 bases between. CDR3 residues: CASSIRDSTYEQYF. The CDR3 nucleotides read TGCGCCAGCAGCATACGGGACTCAACCTACGAGCAGTACTTC.